The clone carrying this T cell receptor beta chain came up a few times. Its antigen remains unidentified. This CDR3 comprises 15 residues. Germline V lookup: CDR1 LNHNV, CDR2 YYDKDF (reference sequence). Trimming left V 6 bases short and J 1 base short, with 14 bases between. The study drew donors from healthy Caucasian individuals in Russia aged roughly 6 to 90. Total RNA, at least 5 micrograms per sample, was extracted from PBMCs. This record belongs to a study of blood T cells in healthy people across ages. Points from the study as a whole: Age advanced and TCR beta diversity per million T cells fell, roughly linearly.

For the second PCR, which ran for roughly 7 to 11 cycles, a sample-barcoded 5' primer and a J-beta primer mix were used. TCRdb re-called the 5' RACE reads through MiXCR, storing one row per CDR3 protein. The repertoire includes roughly 1.9 million distinct CDR3 sequences, around 42% of them detected once, and 20% to 25% sits in the top ten. The origin of this receptor is a human donor in good health. The rearrangement joins TRBV15 to TRBJ2-3; maybe TRBD1 (6 bases). The sample was blood. CDR3: CATRKTGSGTDTQYF. The CDR3 DNA reads TGTGCCACCAGAAAGACAGGTTCTGGCACAGATACGCAGTATTTT. The entire variable domain, with the rest obtained from reference TRBV15 and TRBJ2-3, is as follows: DAMVIQNPRYQVTQFGKPVTLSCSQTLNHNVMYWYQQKSSQAPKLLFHYYDKDFNNEADTPDNFQSRRPNTSFCFLDIRSPGLGDTAMYLCATRKTGSGTDTQYFGPGTRLTVL.